This T cell receptor (beta chain) stems from a study of blood T cell repertoires in COVID-19. At the level of the study: Acute and convalescent COVID-19 specimens originated in the United States, Italy and Spain. PBMCs, B-cell-depleted T cells, or T cells were the source of the cDNA or gDNA that made up the material.

The CDR3 loop spans 17 amino acids. Germline lookup yields CDR1 SGHNT and CDR2 YYREEE (reference sequence). Trimming took 0 bases from V and 8 from J; bases not matched to a gene: 11. In the study's own analysis: Reference gene primer amplification in the assay estimated nucleated cell counts. Sequencing used immunoSEQ multiplex PCR; TCRdb keeps in-frame clones, though not all of them. For V, J and clone size, that table is used; D and trimming come from the DNA. The sample has some 270,000 clones; about 89% are singletons. The chain carries TRBV5-4 and TRBJ1-6; the match to TRBD1 covers 7 bases. The sequence derives from a woman aged 60-75 years who had recovered from COVID-19. The sample consisted of peripheral blood. The CDR3 region has the DNA TGTGCCAGCAGCTTGGCCCTCTCCGGGACAGTTCATTCACCCCTCCACTTT. Residues: CASSLALSGTVHSPLHF.